This T cell receptor (beta chain) derives from a study of T cells in Graves' hyperthyroidism and ophthalmopathy. Study information: At initial diagnosis, before any treatment had begun, peripheral blood was obtained.

The study included ophthalmopathy patients with Clinical Activity Score at least 3, NOSPECS grade at least 4 and duration under 3 months. Orbital computed tomography, thyroid ultrasound, serum thyroxine and TRAb, and clinical symptoms together informed the diagnoses. V dropped 6 bases and J dropped 8 bases, with 15 bases sitting between them. The germline V gene encodes CDR1 SGHRS and CDR2 YFSETQ. This CDR3 comprises 14 residues. RNA transcripts served as the template for amplifying TCR beta CDR3 regions. HTBI primers were the set used in a first-round RT-PCR of the TCR CDR3. A single record per CDR3 protein comes from TCRdb applying MiXCR to the multiplex PCR reads. The sample has roughly 380,000 distinct CDR3 sequences; roughly 20% are singletons.

The sequence came from a woman aged 40 to 49 with Graves' ophthalmopathy. The J gene is TRBJ1-6, the V gene TRBV5-1, with unresolved D. Specimen: blood. CDR3 amino acids: CASNFGERDSPLHF. CDR3 coding DNA: TGCGCCAGCAACTTTGGAGAGAGAGATTCACCCCTCCACTTT.